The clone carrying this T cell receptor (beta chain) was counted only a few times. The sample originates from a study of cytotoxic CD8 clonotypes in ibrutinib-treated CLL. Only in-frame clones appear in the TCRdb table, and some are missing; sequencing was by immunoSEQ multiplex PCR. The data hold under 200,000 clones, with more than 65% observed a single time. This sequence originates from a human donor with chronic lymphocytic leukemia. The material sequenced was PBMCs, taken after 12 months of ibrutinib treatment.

The CDR3 DNA is TGTGCCAGCAGCCAGGACTGGACTCAGCCCCAGCATTTT. As protein: CASSQDWTQPQHF. The chain has TRBV6-5 and TRBJ1-5; D is ambiguous. The CDR3 has 13 amino acids. Trimming left V 6 bases short and J 6 bases short, with 12 bases between. The V gene's germline CDR1 is MNHEY and CDR2 SVGAGI.